The clone carrying this TCR beta chain was detected only once. Its cognate antigen is unknown. This CDR3 has 13 residues. Germline V gene sequence: CDR1 SNHLY, CDR2 FYNNEI. Trimming removed 3 bases from V and 3 bases from J, with 3 bases in between. This entry is derived from a study of cytomegalovirus exposure and HLA in healthy donors. Overall study results and limits: The authors later linked a missense DCLRE1C variant to TCR beta V- and J-gene trimming. Cytomegalovirus association was assigned to about 180 TCR beta chains. Earlier analysis yielded a pattern in which most TCR beta V segments were productive about 90% or about 30% of the time.

Use of 60 Vbeta and 13 Jbeta primers characterized the PCR. Produced via immunoSEQ multiplex PCR; TCRdb's table is partial and in-frame only. The sample holds some 110,000 clones, 74% seen once. The receptor comes from a man under 40 in good health and CMV-seropositive. This chain joins TRBV2 and TRBJ1-6; D uncertain. The sequenced material came from PBMCs. The CDR3 protein is CASSDSYNSPLHF. The DNA of the CDR3 is TGTGCCAGCAGTGACAGCTATAATTCACCCCTCCACTTT.